The 9 T cell receptor beta chains reported below all come from one sample, sequenced in a study of cytomegalovirus exposure and HLA in healthy donors. PCR involved 60 Vbeta and 13 Jbeta primers. Measured with immunoSEQ multiplex PCR; TCRdb has only the in-frame clones, and not every one. The data contain about 130,000 clones, around 80% of them singletons. Sequenced sample: PBMCs. The receptor set was obtained from a woman in her late teens or twenties in good health and CMV-seropositive.

The CDR3 sequence is CASKGQGGTEAFF. The CDR3 nucleotides are TGTGCCAGCAAAGGACAGGGAGGTACTGAAGCTTTCTTT. J is TRBJ1-1 and V is TRBV27; 8 nucleotides agree with TRBD1. There are 13 residues in the CDR3. Germline V gene lookup returns CDR1 MNHEY and CDR2 SMNVEV (reference sequence). V lost 7 bases, J lost 5 bases, and 6 bases stayed unmatched.

The genes are TRBV7-9 and TRBJ1-4, with 7 bases lining up with TRBD1. The CDR3 has 16 residues. V lost 2 bases and J lost 5; bases outside the gene matches: 8. Germline assignment: CDR1 SEHNR and CDR2 FQNEAQ (reference sequence). The CDR3 bases are TGTGCCAGCAGCTTATACCAAGGGGGCCCCAATGAAAAACTGTTTTTT. Its protein is CASSLYQGGPNEKLFF.

The chain carries TRBV6-6 and TRBJ2-2; 10 nucleotides agree with TRBD1. The CDR3 is made up of 16 amino acids. V lost 5 bases, J lost 0 bases, and 3 bases stayed unmatched. CDR1 and CDR2 (germline): MNHNY, SVGAGI (reference sequence). The CDR3 DNA reads as TGTGCCAGCAGTCACGGACAGGGGGCGAACACCGGGGAGCTGTTTTTT. Translating gives CASSHGQGANTGELFF.

The chain employs TRBV27 and TRBJ1-5; D unclear. The CDR3 loop spans 14 amino acids. Germline assignment: CDR1 MNHEY and CDR2 SMNVEV (reference sequence). The V end lost 9 bases, the J end lost 2 bases, and 14 bases lay between the germline ends. The CDR3, as DNA: TGTGCCAGTCAACCTGGGAGTGGCAATCAGCCCCAGCATTTT. Encoded protein: CASQPGSGNQPQHF.

V is TRBV13 and J is TRBJ2-1, with a tentative D call TRBD1 (5 bases). Trimming removed 1 base at V and 8 bases at J, with 12 bases between. The CDR3 spans 14 residues. Germline V CDR1 and CDR2: PRHDT, FYEKMQ (reference sequence). In DNA form, the CDR3 reads TGTGCCAGCAGCTTAGCCCAGGGTTCAGATGAGCAGTTCTTC. Protein product: CASSLAQGSDEQFF.

Here the CDR3 DNA reads TGTGCCAGCAGCCCTACCTGGACAGGGACCACCGGGGAGCTGTTTTTT. It codes for CASSPTWTGTTGELFF. The chain employs TRBV7-9 and TRBJ2-2; 8 bases align to TRBD1. J lost 4 bases, V lost 5 bases, and 9 bases had no gene match. The CDR3 runs 16 residues. Germline assignment: CDR1 SEHNR and CDR2 FQNEAQ (reference sequence).

The chain is built from TRBV19 and TRBJ1-2, with TRBD1 identical over 7 bases. Germline-derived CDR1 and CDR2 are LNHDA and SQIVND (reference sequence). V dropped 5 bases and J dropped 7; count of bases not matched to a gene: 7. The CDR3 is 13 amino acids. CDR3 protein: CASSPQGRFGYTF. CDR3 DNA: TGTGCCAGTAGTCCACAGGGGAGGTTTGGCTACACCTTC. Based on the CDR3 plus reference TRBV19 and TRBJ1-2, the full variable domain is DGGITQSPKYLFRKEGQNVTLSCEQNLNHDAMYWYRQDPGQGLRLIYYSQIVNDFQKGDIAEGYSVSREKKESFPLTVTSAQKNPTAFYLCASSPQGRFGYTFGSGTRLTVV.

The rearrangement uses TRBV7-6 and TRBJ2-7; D gene ambiguous. Germline V lookup: CDR1 SGHVS, CDR2 FNYEAQ. The length of the CDR3 is 14 residues. Trimming cost V 2 bases and J 0 bases, with 8 bases left between them. The CDR3 coding sequence is TGTGCCAGCAGCTTATTTTCAGACTCCTACGAGCAGTACTTC. Translating gives CASSLFSDSYEQYF.

Of note for this clone: Different DNA sequences within this sample yield the same CDR3. The chain uses TRBV28 and TRBJ1-6; the D is unclear. Trimming shortened V by 2 bases and J by 5 bases, and 7 bases separated the two germline ends. This CDR3 has 14 amino acids. Germline V CDR1 and CDR2: MDHEN, SYDVKM. CDR3 sequence reads: CASSLGQDNSPLHF. The CDR3 coding sequence is TGTGCCAGCAGTTTAGGGCAGGATAATTCACCCCTCCACTTT.